Below are 2 T cell receptor beta chains sequenced from a single sample in a study of OX40 agonist ivuxolimab in advanced cancers. The assay was immunoSEQ multiplex PCR, and TCRdb's table has in-frame clones only and misses some. The sample includes about 78,000 clones, roughly nine tenths of them seen just once. Sequencing used CD4+ or CD8+ T cells sorted from blood, obtained in a trial of the OX40 agonist ivuxolimab. The source is an adult with an advanced solid tumor such as melanoma, head and neck, liver or kidney cancer.

The chain has TRBV5-1 and TRBJ1-1; tentatively, D is TRBD1 (5 bases). This CDR3 region has 16 residues. V shed 0 bases and J shed 2 bases, with 14 bases lying between them. Germline CDR1 SGHRS, CDR2 YFSETQ. In DNA form, the CDR3 reads TGCGCCAGCAGCTTGGCTGTCGGGGGTGGAAACACTGAAGCTTTCTTT. It translates to CASSLAVGGGNTEAFF.

The V gene is TRBV12-2, the J gene TRBJ1-5. TRBV12-2 is reported as a pseudogene. The CDR3 totals 14 residues. The CDR3 DNA reads as TGTGCAAGTCGGCCGGGACCTCGGAATCAGCCCCAGCATTTT. Its translation: CASRPGPRNQPQHF.